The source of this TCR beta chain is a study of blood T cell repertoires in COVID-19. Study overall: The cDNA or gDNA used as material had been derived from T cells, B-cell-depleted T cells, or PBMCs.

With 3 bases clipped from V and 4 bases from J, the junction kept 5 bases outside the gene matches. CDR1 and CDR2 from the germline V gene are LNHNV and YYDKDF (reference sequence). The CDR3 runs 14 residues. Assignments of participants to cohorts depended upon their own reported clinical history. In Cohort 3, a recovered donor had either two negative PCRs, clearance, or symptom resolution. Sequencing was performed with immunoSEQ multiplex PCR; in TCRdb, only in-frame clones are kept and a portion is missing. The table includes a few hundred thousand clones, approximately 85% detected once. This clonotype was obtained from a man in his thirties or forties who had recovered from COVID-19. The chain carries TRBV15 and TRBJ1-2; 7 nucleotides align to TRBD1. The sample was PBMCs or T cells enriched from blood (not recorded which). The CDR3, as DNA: TGTGCCACCAGCAGTGGGACAGCTGGCTATGGCTACACCTTC. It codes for CATSSGTAGYGYTF.